This T cell receptor (beta chain) was identified in a study of type 1 regulatory T cells. T-allo10 cells from the graft donor were described as anergic, host-alloantigen-specific, and alloantigen-specific suppressors. As concerns this clonotype: Its target is not known.

TCRdb independently ran MiXCR on the reads; one entry per CDR3 protein. This sample carries some 25,000 distinct CDR3 sequences, roughly 72% of them seen once, and the ten largest clones take roughly an eighth. Sequenced input: cultured T cells, either the whole culture or a sorted T cell fraction (not recorded which). The subset is: Tr1-enriched cell product generated in vitro against host alloantigens. The source of this sequence is a human donor in good health.

CDR3 bases: TGTGCCAGTAGTATTTGGACAGGAGACCTTGGGGATCAGCCCCAGCATTTT. Translating it yields CASSIWTGDLGDQPQHF. J is TRBJ1-5 and V is TRBV19, with 7 positions matching TRBD1. The V gene end was trimmed by 3 bases and the J gene end by 5 bases; junction bases not matched to a gene: 13. Germline-derived CDR1 and CDR2 are LNHDA and SQIVND (reference sequence). The length of the CDR3 is 17 residues.